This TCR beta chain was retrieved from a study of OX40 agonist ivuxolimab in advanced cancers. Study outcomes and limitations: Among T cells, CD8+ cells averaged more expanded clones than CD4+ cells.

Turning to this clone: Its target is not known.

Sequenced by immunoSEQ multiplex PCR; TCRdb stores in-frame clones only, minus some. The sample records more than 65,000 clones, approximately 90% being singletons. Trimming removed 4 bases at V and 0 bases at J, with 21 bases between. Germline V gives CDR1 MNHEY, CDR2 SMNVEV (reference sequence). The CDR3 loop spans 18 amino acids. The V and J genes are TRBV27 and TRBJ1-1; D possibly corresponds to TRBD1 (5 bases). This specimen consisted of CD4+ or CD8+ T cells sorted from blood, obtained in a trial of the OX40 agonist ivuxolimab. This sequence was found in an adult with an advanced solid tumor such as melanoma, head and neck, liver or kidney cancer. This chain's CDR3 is CASSSVYGTGGLNTEAFF. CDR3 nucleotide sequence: TGTGCCAGCAGTTCAGTCTACGGGACGGGTGGATTGAACACTGAAGCTTTCTTT.